The sequence of this T cell receptor beta chain was determined in a study of OX40 agonist ivuxolimab in advanced cancers. The study, taken as a whole, reports: CD8+ T cells showed, on average, more clonal expansion than CD4+ cells.

On this clone itself: Its antigen remains unknown.

The CDR3 length is 16 residues. Germline V lookup: CDR1 MGHRA, CDR2 YSYEKL. The V gene lost 0 bases and the J gene lost 4 bases, with 15 bases spanning the gap. Method: immunoSEQ multiplex PCR; TCRdb's copy keeps in-frame clones and lacks some. Among some 73,000 clones listed, 70% to 90% were seen once. This chain joins TRBV4-1 and TRBJ1-1; D might be TRBD1 (5 bases). Sequencing was performed on CD4+ or CD8+ T cells sorted from blood, taken in a trial of the OX40 agonist ivuxolimab. This sequence was found in an adult with an advanced solid tumor such as melanoma, head and neck, liver or kidney cancer. This CDR3 is CASSQEFPGPSTEAFF. In nucleotides, the CDR3 is TGCGCCAGCAGCCAAGAGTTCCCAGGGCCAAGCACTGAAGCTTTCTTT.